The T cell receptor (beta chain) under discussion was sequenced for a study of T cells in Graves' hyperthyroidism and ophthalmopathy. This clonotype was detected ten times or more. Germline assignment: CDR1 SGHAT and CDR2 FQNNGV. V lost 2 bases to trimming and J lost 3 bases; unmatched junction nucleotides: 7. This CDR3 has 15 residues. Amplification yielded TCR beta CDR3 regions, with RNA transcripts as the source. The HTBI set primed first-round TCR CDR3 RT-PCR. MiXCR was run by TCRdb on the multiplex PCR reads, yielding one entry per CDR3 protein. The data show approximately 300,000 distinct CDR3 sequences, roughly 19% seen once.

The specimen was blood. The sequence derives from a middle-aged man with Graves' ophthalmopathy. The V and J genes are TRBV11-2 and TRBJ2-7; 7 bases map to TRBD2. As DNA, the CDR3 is TGTGCCAGCAGCTTAACAGGAGGGGAGGGCTACGAGCAGTACTTC. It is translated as CASSLTGGEGYEQYF.